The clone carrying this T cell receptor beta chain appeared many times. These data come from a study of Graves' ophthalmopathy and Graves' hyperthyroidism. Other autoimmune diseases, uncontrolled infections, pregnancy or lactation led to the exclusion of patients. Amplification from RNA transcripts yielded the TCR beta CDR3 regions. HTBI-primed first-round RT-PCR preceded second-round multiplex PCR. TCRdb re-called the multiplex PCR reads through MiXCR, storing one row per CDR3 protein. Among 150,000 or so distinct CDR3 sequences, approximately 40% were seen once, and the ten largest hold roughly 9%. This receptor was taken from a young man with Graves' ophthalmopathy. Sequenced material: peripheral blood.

Here the CDR3 reads CASSYSITASNYGYTF. The CDR3 DNA reads as TGTGCCAGCAGTTACTCTATCACAGCTAGTAACTATGGCTACACCTTC. J is TRBJ1-2 and V is TRBV6-5; the D is unclear. This CDR3 region has 16 residues. Trimming removed 0 bases from V and 1 base from J, with 12 bases in between. Germline CDR1 MNHEY, CDR2 SVGAGI.